Listed below are T cell receptor beta chains from one sample, sequenced in a study of blood T cell repertoires in COVID-19. Clones were read by immunoSEQ multiplex PCR, and TCRdb kept only the in-frame ones, dropping some. The profile shows about 120,000 clones, 90% of them singletons. The sequencing sample was made of peripheral blood. The receptors were sampled from a human donor with active COVID-19. The donor label of this sample is uncertain. The CDR3 runs from the conserved cysteine through the conserved F or W. D genes are given only for firm matches. Rows may omit the clone size; those that give it use once, few, many or a size class.

clone size	V gene	J gene	D gene	CDR3 DNA	CDR3 protein
NA	TRBV18	TRBJ2-7	NA	TGTGCCAGCTCACCACCTGGGGCAGGGCACCTCTACGAGCAGTACTTC	CASSPPGAGHLYEQYF
few	TRBV5-1	TRBJ2-2	NA	TGCGCCAGCAGCTTACCATCTACAGGGTACGCCGGGGAGCTGTTTTTT	CASSLPSTGYAGELFF
NA	TRBV28	TRBJ2-5	NA	TGTGCCAGCAGGGGGGCTGGGGAGACCCAGTACTTC	CASRGAGETQYF
NA	TRBV5-5	TRBJ2-3	TRBD2	TGTGCCAGCAGGACACCGGGACTAGCGGGGGGAACAGATACGCAGTATTTT	CASRTPGLAGGTDTQYF
NA	TRBV15	TRBJ1-1	NA	TGTGCCACCAGCAGGGCGGGAGCGCGCACTGAAGCTTTCTTT	CATSRAGARTEAFF
NA	TRBV11-2	TRBJ2-7	TRBD2	TGTGCCAGCAGCCCGTATCGGGGGGAGAACTACGAGCAGTACTTC	CASSPYRGENYEQYF
NA	TRBV18	TRBJ2-2	NA	TGTGCCAGCTCACCGGGACTCCGAACCGGGGAGCTGTTTTTT	CASSPGLRTGELFF
NA	TRBV5-3	TRBJ1-5	TRBD1	TGTGCCAGAAGCTTGGGCAATCTGGGACAGGGGGAGGGGAGGTACCAGCCCCAGCATTTT	CARSLGNLGQGEGRYQPQHF
NA	TRBV5-1	TRBJ1-1	NA	TGCGCCAGCAGCGGTGAGGGTGGCGCGGGGACTGAAGCTTTCTTT	CASSGEGGAGTEAFF
NA	TRBV6-5	TRBJ2-1	TRBD1	TGTGCCAGTCGACAGGGAACCTACAATGAGCAGTTCTTC	CASRQGTYNEQFF
NA	TRBV5-1	TRBJ1-6	NA	TGCGCCAGCAGCTTGGCGGACTCTTATTCACCCCTCCACTTT	CASSLADSYSPLHF
NA	TRBV6-5	TRBJ2-3	NA	TGTGCCAGCAGTTTCCAGGGAAGTGGCGCAGATACGCAGTATTTT	CASSFQGSGADTQYF